The 7 T cell receptor beta chains below all came from one sample that was sequenced in a study of T cells in Graves' hyperthyroidism and ophthalmopathy. Researchers took RNA transcripts and amplified the TCR beta CDR3 regions from them. HTBI primers were used for first-round RT-PCR of the TCR CDR3. Using its own MiXCR run on the multiplex PCR reads, TCRdb lists one record per CDR3 protein. The data hold about 570,000 distinct CDR3 sequences, with 40% to 55% observed a single time. Sequenced sample: peripheral blood or thyroid tissue (not recorded which). The receptors shown here come from an adult woman with Graves' disease, either hyperthyroidism or ophthalmopathy (not recorded which).

The gene calls are TRBV7-9 and TRBJ1-2; D ambiguous. This CDR3 region has 12 residues. With 4 bases removed from V and 8 bases from J, the gap between germline ends came to 11 bases. Looked up from germline, CDR1 is SEHNR and CDR2 is FQNEAQ (reference sequence). This CDR3 is CASSYVAGGYTF. Written as DNA, the CDR3 is TGTGCCAGCAGCTACGTCGCGGGGGGCTACACCTTC.

The rearrangement joins TRBV12-3 or TRBV12-4 to TRBJ1-1; 8 bases are shared with TRBD1. The CDR3 sequence is 16 residues long. Trimming removed 0 bases from V and 1 base from J; junction bases left unmatched: 4. The DNA for the CDR3 is TGTGCCAGCAGTTTAGCCCCCGGGACAGGGAACACTGAAGCTTTCTTT. This sequence encodes CASSLAPGTGNTEAFF.

This clonotype was recorded at least ten times. The V and J genes are TRBV20-1 and TRBJ2-7, with 9 bases that match TRBD1. This CDR3 is 12 amino acids long. The junction had 3 bases not matched to a gene; V was cut back by 6 bases and J by 3 bases. Per the germline V gene, CDR1 is DFQATT and CDR2 is SNEGSKA (reference sequence). CDR3 in amino acids: CSADRGVYEQYF. DNA of the CDR3: TGCAGTGCGGACAGGGGTGTCTACGAGCAGTACTTC.

This clonotype turned up a few times. One end of the junction varies from germline; a read error may be responsible. The genes are TRBV2 and TRBJ2-7; 7 bases agree with TRBD1. The assigned J gene may be wrong: the sequence end matches TRBJ2-1 better. The CDR3 is made up of 13 amino acids. Per germline, CDR1 SNHLY and CDR2 FYNNEI. The CDR3 loop reads CANSEQGVDEQFF. CDR3 DNA: TGTGCCAACAGTGAGCAGGGGGTCGATGAGCAGTTCTTC.

Many counts were recorded for this clonotype. The chain carries TRBV28 and TRBJ1-5, with unresolved D. Germline CDR1 reads MDHEN; CDR2 reads SYDVKM. Between the trimmed V and J ends, which lost 2 bases and 8 bases, there was a span of 10 bases. The CDR3 runs to 13 residues. The CDR3 protein is CASSLEGQKPQHF. DNA for the CDR3: TGTGCCAGCAGTTTAGAAGGGCAAAAGCCCCAGCATTTT.

V and J are TRBV9 and TRBJ1-1; no firm D call. V lost 1 base and J 0 bases, leaving 10 bases between the germline ends. CDR1 is SGDLS and CDR2 is YYNGEE in the germline V gene. CDR3 length: 15 amino acids. The CDR3 DNA sequence: TGTGCCAGCAGCGTATTAGGCCGGTTGAACACTGAAGCTTTCTTT. Translating gives CASSVLGRLNTEAFF.

This sequence joins TRBV29-1 and TRBJ2-7, with TRBD1 identical over 7 bases. Germline values: CDR1 SQVTM, CDR2 ANQGSEA. The CDR3 length is 16 residues. The junction had 19 bases not matched to a gene; V was cut back by 6 bases and J by 5 bases. CDR3 nucleotide sequence: TGCAGCGTGAGGGACAGACAGGATGCTTGGGCGGACGAGCAGTACTTC. Encoded protein: CSVRDRQDAWADEQYF.